These 12 T cell receptor beta chains share one sample of origin, sequenced in a study of blood T cell repertoires in COVID-19. Data came from immunoSEQ multiplex PCR; TCRdb stores just in-frame clones and leaves some out. The sample lists some 300,000 clones, 88% occurring once. Input material: PBMCs or T cells enriched from blood (not recorded which). Source of these receptors: a young woman who had recovered from COVID-19.

The CDR3 nucleotides read TGTGCCAGCTCACCACCGTCAAAGGGGCAAAGGTTCTTC. Its protein is CASSPPSKGQRFF. The V and J genes are TRBV18 and TRBJ2-1, with TRBD1 as a possible D gene (5 bases). The CDR3 has 13 amino acids. CDR1 and CDR2 (germline): KGHSH, LQKENI. V was trimmed by 0 bases and J by 15 bases, leaving 15 bases between them.

V and J are TRBV28 and TRBJ2-3, with 7 positions matching TRBD2. V was clipped by 8 bases and J by 3 bases; unmatched bases: 8. This CDR3 is built from 14 residues. CDR1 is MDHEN, CDR2 SYDVKM, per germline. For the CDR3, the DNA is TGTGCCAGCGTGCGTAGGGAGGGAACAGATACGCAGTATTTT. Protein sequence: CASVRREGTDTQYF.

This chain uses TRBV28 with TRBJ2-7; TRBD2 might be the D (7 bases). The germline V and J ends were trimmed by 0 bases and 3 bases, with 12 bases remaining between them. This CDR3 is 15 amino acids long. CDR1 is MDHEN, CDR2 SYDVKM, per germline. CDR3 sequence: CASSLWGGRGYEQYF. As DNA, the CDR3 is TGTGCCAGCAGTTTATGGGGGGGGCGGGGCTACGAGCAGTACTTC.

This clone has a single count. V gene TRBV5-5 combines with J gene TRBJ1-5; TRBD1 agrees at 11 bases. The CDR3 loop spans 15 amino acids. V was clipped by 2 bases and J by 5 bases; unmatched bases: 3. CDR1 is SGHKS and CDR2 is YYEKEE in the germline V gene (reference sequence). The CDR3 reads CASSFGQGAYQPQHF. In DNA, the CDR3 is TGTGCCAGCAGCTTCGGACAGGGGGCCTATCAGCCCCAGCATTTT. The complete variable domain, with remaining parts taken from reference TRBV5-5 and TRBJ1-5, reads DAGVTQSPTHLIKTRGQQVTLRCSPISGHKSVSWYQQVLGQGPQFIFQYYEKEERGRGNFPDRFSARQFPNYSSELNVNALLLGDSALYLCASSFGQGAYQPQHFGDGTRLSIL.

The chain recombines TRBV25-1 with TRBJ1-2, with 8 bases identical to TRBD1. The germline V gene has CDR1 MGHDK and CDR2 SYGVNS. The CDR3 totals 17 residues. V trimming: 6 bases; J trimming: 4 bases; junction bases outside the gene matches: 16. CDR3 DNA sequence: TGTGCCAGCAGGCCCCCGGGCACAGGGGGTCTCGGCTATGGCTACACCTTC. Translating gives CASRPPGTGGLGYGYTF.

The chain recombines TRBV10-2 with TRBJ1-1; D remains ambiguous. The V and J ends lost 3 bases and 1 base respectively, with 6 bases between them. The CDR3 has 13 residues. Germline CDR1 is WSHSY and CDR2 is SAAADI. The CDR3 sequence is CASSDRGNTEAFF. The CDR3 DNA reads as TGCGCCAGCAGTGACCGCGGGAACACTGAAGCTTTCTTT.

The chain carries TRBV29-1 and TRBJ2-3, with TRBD2 as a possible D gene (5 bases). The CDR3 loop spans 17 amino acids. Germline lookup yields CDR1 SQVTM and CDR2 ANQGSEA. The V end was cut by 2 bases, the J end by 3 bases, with 21 bases between. The CDR3, as DNA: TGCAGCGTTGAAATCCGGGATCGTACCGTGGGAACAGATACGCAGTATTTT. Protein: CSVEIRDRTVGTDTQYF.

V usage is TRBV29-1 and J usage is TRBJ2-1; 8 bases fit TRBD1. Germline V gene sequence: CDR1 SQVTM, CDR2 ANQGSEA. This CDR3 has 16 amino acids. The J segment lost 4 bases and the V segment lost 0 bases, leaving 8 bases of the junction unmatched. The CDR3 loop is CSVEETGQGRYNEQFF. Written as DNA, the CDR3 is TGCAGCGTTGAAGAAACCGGACAGGGTAGATACAATGAGCAGTTCTTC.

The J gene is TRBJ2-7, the V gene TRBV18; TRBD2 matches at 7 bases. The trim removed 5 bases at V and 4 bases at J, leaving 11 bases unmatched. Germline CDR1 is KGHSH and CDR2 is LQKENI. The CDR3 totals 15 residues. The CDR3 loop reads CASSSGLVGLYEQYF. The CDR3 DNA is TGTGCCAGCTCATCCGGACTAGTGGGGCTGTACGAGCAGTACTTC.

The chain carries TRBV4-3 and TRBJ2-7; 9 bases are a match to TRBD1. The germline V gene encodes CDR1 LGHNA and CDR2 YSLEER. V was clipped by 3 bases and J by 3 bases; unmatched bases: 12. This CDR3 comprises 17 residues. The CDR3 reads CASSQGGPGQGLYEQYF. CDR3 coding DNA: TGCGCCAGCAGCCAGGGGGGTCCGGGACAGGGCCTCTACGAGCAGTACTTC.

The chain uses TRBV19 and TRBJ2-1; 7 bases are a match to TRBD1. In germline, CDR1 is LNHDA, CDR2 SQIVND (reference sequence). This CDR3 is built from 16 residues. The ends lost 0 bases at V and 6 bases at J; junction bases unmatched: 8. This CDR3 reads CASSIEQGRIINEQFF. CDR3 coding DNA: TGTGCCAGTAGTATAGAACAGGGGCGGATAATCAATGAGCAGTTCTTC.

This chain uses TRBV2 with TRBJ2-3; 11 positions match TRBD2. In germline, CDR1 is SNHLY, CDR2 FYNNEI. V shed 2 bases, J shed 10 bases, and the junction held 11 bases outside the gene matches. The CDR3 is 16 residues long. The CDR3 reads CASSEFGLAGGVSQYF. CDR3 DNA sequence: TGTGCCAGCAGTGAATTTGGTCTAGCGGGAGGTGTATCGCAGTATTTT.